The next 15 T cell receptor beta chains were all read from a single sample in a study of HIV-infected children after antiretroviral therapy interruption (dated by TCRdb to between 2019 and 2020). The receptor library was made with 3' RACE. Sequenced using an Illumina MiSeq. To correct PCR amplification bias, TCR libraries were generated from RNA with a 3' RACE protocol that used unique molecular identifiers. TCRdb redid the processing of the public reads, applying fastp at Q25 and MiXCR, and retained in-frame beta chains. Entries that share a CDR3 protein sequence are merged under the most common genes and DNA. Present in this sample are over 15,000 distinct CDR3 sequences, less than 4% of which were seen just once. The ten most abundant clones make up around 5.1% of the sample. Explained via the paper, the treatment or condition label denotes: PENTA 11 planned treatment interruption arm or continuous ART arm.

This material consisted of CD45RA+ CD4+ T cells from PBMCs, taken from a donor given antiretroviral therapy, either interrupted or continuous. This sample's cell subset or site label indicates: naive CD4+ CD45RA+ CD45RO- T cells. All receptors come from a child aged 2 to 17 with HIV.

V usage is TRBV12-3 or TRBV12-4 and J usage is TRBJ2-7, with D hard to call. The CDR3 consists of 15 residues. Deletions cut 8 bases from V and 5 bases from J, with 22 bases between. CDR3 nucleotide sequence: TGTGCCAGCCCGCAGCTTAGACCACTAAGCCACGAGCAGTACTTC. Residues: CASPQLRPLSHEQYF.

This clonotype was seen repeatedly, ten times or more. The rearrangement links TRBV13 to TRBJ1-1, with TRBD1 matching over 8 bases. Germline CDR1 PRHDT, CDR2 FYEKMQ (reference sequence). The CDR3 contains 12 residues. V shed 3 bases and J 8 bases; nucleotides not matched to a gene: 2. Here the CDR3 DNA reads TGTGCCAGCAGCTTCAGGGGGCAGGAAGCTTTCTTT. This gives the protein CASSFRGQEAFF.

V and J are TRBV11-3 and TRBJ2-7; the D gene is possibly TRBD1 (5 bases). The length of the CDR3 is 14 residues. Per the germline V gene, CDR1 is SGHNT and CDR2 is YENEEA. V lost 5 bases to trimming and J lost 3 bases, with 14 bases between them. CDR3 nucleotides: TGTGCCAGCAGCCCGCAGGGCGGAAACTACGAGCAGTACTTC. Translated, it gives CASSPQGGNYEQYF.

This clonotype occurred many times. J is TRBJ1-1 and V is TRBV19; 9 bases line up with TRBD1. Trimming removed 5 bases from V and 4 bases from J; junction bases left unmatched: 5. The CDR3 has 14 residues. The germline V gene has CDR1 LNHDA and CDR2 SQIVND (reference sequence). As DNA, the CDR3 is TGTGCCAGTAGTCAGACAGGGGGGCTCACTGAAGCTTTCTTT. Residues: CASSQTGGLTEAFF.

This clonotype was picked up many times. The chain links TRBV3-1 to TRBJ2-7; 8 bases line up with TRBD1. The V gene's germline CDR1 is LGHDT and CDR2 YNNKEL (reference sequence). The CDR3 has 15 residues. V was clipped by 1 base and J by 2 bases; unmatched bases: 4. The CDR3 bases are TGTGCCAGCAGCCAAGCACAGGGGGAAGCCTACGAGCAGTACTTC. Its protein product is CASSQAQGEAYEQYF.

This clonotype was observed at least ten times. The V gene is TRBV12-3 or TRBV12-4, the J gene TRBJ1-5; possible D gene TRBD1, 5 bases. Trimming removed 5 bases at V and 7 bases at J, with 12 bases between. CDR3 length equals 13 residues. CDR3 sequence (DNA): TGTGCCAGCAGTGCAGGGAGAAGGCAGCCCCAGCATTTT. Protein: CASSAGRRQPQHF.

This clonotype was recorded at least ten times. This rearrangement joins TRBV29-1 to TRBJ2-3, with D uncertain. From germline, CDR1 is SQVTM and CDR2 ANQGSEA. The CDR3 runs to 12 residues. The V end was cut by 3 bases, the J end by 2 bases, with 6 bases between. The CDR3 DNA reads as TGCAGCGTTGAGCCGGACACAGATACGCAGTATTTT. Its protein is CSVEPDTDTQYF.

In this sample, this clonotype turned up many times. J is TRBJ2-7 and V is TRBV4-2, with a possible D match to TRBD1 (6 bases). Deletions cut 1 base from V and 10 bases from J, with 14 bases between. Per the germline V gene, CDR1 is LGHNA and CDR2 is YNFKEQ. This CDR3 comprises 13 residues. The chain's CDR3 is CASSQGDIYEQYF. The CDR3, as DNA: TGTGCCAGCAGCCAAGGGGACATCTATGAACAGTACTTC.

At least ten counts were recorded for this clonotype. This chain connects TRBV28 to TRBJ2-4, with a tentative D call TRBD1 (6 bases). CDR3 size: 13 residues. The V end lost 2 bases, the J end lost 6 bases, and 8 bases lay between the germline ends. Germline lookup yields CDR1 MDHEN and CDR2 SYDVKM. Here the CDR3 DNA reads TGTGCCAGCAGTTTAGGGGGCGCAAACATTCAGTACTTC. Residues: CASSLGGANIQYF. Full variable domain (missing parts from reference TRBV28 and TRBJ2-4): DVKVTQSSRYLVKRTGEKVFLECVQDMDHENMFWYRQDPGLGLRLIYFSYDVKMKEKGDIPEGYSVSREKKERFSLILESASTNQTSMYLCASSLGGANIQYFGAGTRLSVL.

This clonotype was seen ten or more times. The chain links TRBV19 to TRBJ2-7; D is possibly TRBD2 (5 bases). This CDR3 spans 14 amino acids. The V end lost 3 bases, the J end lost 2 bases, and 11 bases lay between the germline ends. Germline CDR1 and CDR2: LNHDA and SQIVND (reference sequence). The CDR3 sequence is CASSIRGPPYEQYF. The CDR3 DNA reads TGTGCCAGTAGTATCAGAGGGCCCCCCTACGAGCAGTACTTC.

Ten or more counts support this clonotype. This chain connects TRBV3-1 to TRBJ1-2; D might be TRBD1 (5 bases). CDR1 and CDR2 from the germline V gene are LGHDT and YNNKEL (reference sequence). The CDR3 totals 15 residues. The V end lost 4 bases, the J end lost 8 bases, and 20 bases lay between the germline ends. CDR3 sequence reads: CASSPGAGAGGGYTF. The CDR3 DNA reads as TGTGCCAGCAGCCCAGGCGCTGGGGCTGGAGGCGGCTACACCTTC. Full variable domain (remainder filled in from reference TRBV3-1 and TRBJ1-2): DTAVSQTPKYLVTQMGNDKSIKCEQNLGHDTMYWYKQDSKKFLKIMFSYNNKELIINETVPNRFSPKSPDKAHLNLHINSLELGDSAVYFCASSPGAGAGGGYTFGSGTRLTVV.

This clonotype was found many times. CDR3 coding DNA: TGTGCCAGCAGTGGGGACAGGGGGGGTGAGCAGTTCTTC. The encoded protein is CASSGDRGGEQFF. The rearrangement uses TRBV25-1 and TRBJ2-1; 11 positions match TRBD1. The length of the CDR3 is 13 residues. The junction had 2 bases not matched to a gene; V was cut back by 4 bases and J by 9 bases. Looked up from germline, CDR1 is MGHDK and CDR2 is SYGVNS.

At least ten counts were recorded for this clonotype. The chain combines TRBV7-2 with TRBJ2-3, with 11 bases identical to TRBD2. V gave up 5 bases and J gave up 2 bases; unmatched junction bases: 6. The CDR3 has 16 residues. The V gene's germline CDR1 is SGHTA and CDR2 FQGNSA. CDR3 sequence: CASSRLAGGFTDTQYF. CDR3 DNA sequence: TGTGCCAGCAGCAGATTAGCGGGGGGGTTCACAGATACGCAGTATTTT.

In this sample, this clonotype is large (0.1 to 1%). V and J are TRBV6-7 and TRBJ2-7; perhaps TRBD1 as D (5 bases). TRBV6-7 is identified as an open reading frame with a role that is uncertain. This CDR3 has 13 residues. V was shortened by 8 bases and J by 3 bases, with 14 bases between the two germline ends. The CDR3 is CASYVGRDYEQYF. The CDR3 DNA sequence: TGTGCCAGCTACGTCGGCAGGGACTACGAGCAGTACTTC.

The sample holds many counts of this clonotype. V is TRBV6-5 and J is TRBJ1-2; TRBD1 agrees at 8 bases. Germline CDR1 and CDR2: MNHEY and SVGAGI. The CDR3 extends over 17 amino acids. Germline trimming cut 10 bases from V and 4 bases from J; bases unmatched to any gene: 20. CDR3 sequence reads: CATRQFSRGPGFYGYTF. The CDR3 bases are TGTGCCACCCGACAATTCAGCAGGGGGCCTGGTTTCTATGGCTACACCTTC.